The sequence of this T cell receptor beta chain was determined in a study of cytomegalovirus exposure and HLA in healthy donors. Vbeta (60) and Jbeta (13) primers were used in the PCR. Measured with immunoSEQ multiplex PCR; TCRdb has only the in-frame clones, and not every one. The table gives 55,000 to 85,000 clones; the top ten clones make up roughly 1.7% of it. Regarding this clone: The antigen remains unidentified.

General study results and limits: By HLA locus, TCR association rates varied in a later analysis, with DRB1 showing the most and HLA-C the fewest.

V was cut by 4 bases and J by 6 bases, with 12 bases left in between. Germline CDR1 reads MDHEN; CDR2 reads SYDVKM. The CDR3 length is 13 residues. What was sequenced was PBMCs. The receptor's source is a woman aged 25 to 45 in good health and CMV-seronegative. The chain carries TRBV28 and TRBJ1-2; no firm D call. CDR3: CASSSYRAHGYTF. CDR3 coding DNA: TGTGCCAGCAGTTCTTACAGAGCCCATGGCTACACCTTC.